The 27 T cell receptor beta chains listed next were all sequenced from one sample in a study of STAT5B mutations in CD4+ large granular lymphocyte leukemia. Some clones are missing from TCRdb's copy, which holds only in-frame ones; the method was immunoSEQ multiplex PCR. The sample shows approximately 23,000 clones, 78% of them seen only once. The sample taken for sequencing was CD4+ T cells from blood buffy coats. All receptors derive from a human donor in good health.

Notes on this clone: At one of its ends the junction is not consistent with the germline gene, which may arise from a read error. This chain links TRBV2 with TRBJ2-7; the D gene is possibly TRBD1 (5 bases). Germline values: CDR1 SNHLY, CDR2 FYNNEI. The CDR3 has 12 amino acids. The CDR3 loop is CAGRQFSYEQYF. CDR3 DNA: TGTGCCGGCAGACAGTTTTCCTACGAGCAGTACTTC.

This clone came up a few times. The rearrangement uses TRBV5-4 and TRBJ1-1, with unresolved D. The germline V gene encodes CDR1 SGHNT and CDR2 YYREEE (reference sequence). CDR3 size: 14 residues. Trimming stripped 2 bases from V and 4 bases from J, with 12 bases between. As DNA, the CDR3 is TGTGCCAGCAGCTTTGTAGGCCGGATCACTGAAGCTTTCTTT. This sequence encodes CASSFVGRITEAFF.

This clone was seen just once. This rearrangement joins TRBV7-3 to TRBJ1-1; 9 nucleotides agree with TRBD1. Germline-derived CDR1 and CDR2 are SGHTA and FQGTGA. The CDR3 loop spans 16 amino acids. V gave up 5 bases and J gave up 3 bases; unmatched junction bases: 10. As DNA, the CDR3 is TGTGCCAGCAGCAAGGGGACAGGGACATTGGACACTGAAGCTTTCTTT. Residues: CASSKGTGTLDTEAFF.

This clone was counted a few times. As DNA, the CDR3 is TGTGCCAGCAGCCCTACAGGGAGCTATGGCTACACCTTC. This sequence encodes CASSPTGSYGYTF. This rearrangement joins TRBV7-3 to TRBJ1-2; possibly TRBD1 for D (6 bases). Trimming took off 5 bases at V and 4 bases at J, with 11 bases between the two ends. The CDR3 has 13 residues. Looked up from germline, CDR1 is SGHTA and CDR2 is FQGTGA.

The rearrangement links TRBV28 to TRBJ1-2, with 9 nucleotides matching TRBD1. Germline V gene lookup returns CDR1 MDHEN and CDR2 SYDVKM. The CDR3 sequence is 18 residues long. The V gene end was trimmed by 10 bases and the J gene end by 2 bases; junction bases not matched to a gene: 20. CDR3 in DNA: TGTGCCATCACACCCGGTGGGACAGGGTTACTAACAAACTATGGCTACACCTTC. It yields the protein CAITPGGTGLLTNYGYTF.

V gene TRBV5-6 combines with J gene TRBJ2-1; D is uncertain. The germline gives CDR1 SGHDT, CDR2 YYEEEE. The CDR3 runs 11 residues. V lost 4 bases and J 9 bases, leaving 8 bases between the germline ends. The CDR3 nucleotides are TGTGCCAGCAGCCTGGTAGGTGAGCAGTTCTTC. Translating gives CASSLVGEQFF.

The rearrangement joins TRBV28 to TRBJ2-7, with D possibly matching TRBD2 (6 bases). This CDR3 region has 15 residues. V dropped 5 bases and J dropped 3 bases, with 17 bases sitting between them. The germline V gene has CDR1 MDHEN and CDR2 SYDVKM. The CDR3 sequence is CASSAPHGGGYEQYF. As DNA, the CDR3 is TGTGCCAGCAGTGCCCCCCACGGGGGTGGCTACGAGCAGTACTTC.

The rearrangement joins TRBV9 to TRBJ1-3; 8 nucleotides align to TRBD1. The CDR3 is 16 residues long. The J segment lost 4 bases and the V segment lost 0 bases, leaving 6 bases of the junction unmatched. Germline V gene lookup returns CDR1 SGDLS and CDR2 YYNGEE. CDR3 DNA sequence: TGTGCCAGCAGCGTAGAGGGCAGGGGGCCAGGAAACACCATATATTTT. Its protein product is CASSVEGRGPGNTIYF.

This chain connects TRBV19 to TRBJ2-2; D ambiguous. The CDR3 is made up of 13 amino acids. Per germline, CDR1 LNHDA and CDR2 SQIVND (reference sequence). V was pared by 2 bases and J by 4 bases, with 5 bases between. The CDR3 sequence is CASSITITGELFF. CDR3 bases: TGTGCCAGTAGTATAACAATCACCGGGGAGCTGTTTTTT.

The CDR3 sequence is CASSSPAREGHNEQFF. The CDR3 nucleotides read TGTGCCAGCAGTTCCCCGGCTCGGGAGGGTCACAATGAGCAGTTCTTC. The chain uses TRBV28 and TRBJ2-1; 8 positions match TRBD2. Germline CDR1 is MDHEN and CDR2 is SYDVKM. This CDR3 region has 16 residues. V was pared by 4 bases and J by 5 bases, with 10 bases of the junction left unmatched.

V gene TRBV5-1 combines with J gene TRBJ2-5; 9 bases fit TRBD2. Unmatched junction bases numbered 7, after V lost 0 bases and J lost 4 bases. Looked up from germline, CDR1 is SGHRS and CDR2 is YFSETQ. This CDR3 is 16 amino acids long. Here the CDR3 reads CASSLGPAGGRETQYF. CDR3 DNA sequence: TGCGCCAGCAGCTTGGGGCCAGCGGGAGGACGAGAGACCCAGTACTTC.

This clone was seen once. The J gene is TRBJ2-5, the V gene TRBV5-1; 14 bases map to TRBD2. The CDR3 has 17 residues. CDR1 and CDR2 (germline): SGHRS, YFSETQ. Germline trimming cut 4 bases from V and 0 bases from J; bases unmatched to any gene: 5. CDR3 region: CASSPGLAGVYQETQYF. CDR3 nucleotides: TGCGCCAGCAGCCCGGGACTAGCGGGGGTATACCAAGAGACCCAGTACTTC. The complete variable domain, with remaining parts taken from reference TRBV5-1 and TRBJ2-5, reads KAGVTQTPRYLIKTRGQQVTLSCSPISGHRSVSWYQQTPGQGLQFLFEYFSETQRNKGNFPGRFSGRQFSNSRSEMNVSTLELGDSALYLCASSPGLAGVYQETQYFGPGTRLLVL.

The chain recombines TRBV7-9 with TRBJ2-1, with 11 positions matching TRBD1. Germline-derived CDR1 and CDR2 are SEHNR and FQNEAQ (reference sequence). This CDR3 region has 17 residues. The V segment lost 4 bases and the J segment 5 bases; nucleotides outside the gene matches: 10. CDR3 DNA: TGTGCCAGCAGCTCTAGGAGGGGGGACAGGGGGGACAATGAGCAGTTCTTC. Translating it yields CASSSRRGDRGDNEQFF.

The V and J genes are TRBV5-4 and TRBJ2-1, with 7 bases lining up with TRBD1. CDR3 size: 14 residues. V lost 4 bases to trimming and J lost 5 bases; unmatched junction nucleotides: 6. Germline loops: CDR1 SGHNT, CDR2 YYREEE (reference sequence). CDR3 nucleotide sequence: TGTGCCAGCAGCCGTACCACAGGGGACAATGAGCAGTTCTTC. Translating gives CASSRTTGDNEQFF.

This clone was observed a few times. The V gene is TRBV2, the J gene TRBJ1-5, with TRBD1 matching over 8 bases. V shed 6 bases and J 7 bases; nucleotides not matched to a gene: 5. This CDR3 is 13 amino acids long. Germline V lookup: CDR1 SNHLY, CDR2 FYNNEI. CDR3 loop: CASRGQGGQPQHF. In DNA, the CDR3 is TGTGCCAGCAGAGGACAGGGCGGACAGCCCCAGCATTTT.

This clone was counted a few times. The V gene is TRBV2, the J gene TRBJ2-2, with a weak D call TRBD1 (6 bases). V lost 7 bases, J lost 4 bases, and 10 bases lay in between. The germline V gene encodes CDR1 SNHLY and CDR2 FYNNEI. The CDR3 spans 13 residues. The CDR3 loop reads CASNRDTTGELFF. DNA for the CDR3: TGTGCCAGCAACAGGGATACCACCGGGGAGCTGTTTTTT.

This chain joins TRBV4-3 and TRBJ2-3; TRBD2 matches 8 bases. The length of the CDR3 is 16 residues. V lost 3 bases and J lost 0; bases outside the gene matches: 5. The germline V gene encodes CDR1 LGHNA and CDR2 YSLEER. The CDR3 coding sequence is TGCGCCAGCAGCCAGGCTTCTAGCGGGAGCACAGATACGCAGTATTTT. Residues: CASSQASSGSTDTQYF.

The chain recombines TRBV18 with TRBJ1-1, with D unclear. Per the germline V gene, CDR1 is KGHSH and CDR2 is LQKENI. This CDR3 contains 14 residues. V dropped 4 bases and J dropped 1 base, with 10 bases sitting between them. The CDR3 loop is CASSQKEGNTEAFF. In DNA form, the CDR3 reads TGTGCCAGCTCACAGAAAGAGGGGAACACTGAAGCTTTCTTT.

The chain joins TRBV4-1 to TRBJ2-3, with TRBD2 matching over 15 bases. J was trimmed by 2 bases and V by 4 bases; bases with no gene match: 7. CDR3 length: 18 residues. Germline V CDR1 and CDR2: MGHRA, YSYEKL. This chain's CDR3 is CASSRHGTSGGLTDTQYF. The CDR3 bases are TGCGCCAGCAGCCGCCATGGGACTAGCGGGGGGCTCACAGATACGCAGTATTTT.

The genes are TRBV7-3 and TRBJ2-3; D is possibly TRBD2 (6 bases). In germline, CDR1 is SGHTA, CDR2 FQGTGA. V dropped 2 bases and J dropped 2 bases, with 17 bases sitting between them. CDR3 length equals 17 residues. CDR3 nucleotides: TGTGCCAGCAGCTTAGGTTCTCCCAGGGACTTCACAGATACGCAGTATTTT. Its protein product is CASSLGSPRDFTDTQYF.

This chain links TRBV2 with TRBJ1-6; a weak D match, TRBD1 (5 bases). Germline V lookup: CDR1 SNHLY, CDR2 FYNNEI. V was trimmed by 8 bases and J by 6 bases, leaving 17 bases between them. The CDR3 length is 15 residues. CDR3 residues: CASGWQSQGNSPLHF. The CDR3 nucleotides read TGTGCCAGCGGTTGGCAGTCCCAGGGTAATTCACCCCTCCACTTT.

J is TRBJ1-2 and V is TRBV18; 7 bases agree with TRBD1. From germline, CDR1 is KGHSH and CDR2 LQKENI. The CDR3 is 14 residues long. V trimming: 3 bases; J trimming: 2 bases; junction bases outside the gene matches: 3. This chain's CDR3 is CASSPDRDNYGYTF. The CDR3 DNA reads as TGTGCCAGCTCACCCGACAGGGACAACTATGGCTACACCTTC. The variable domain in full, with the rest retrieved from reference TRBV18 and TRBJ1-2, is NAGVMQNPRHLVRRRGQEARLRCSPMKGHSHVYWYRQLPEEGLKFMVYLQKENIIDESGMPKERFSAEFPKEGPSILRIQQVVRGDSAAYFCASSPDRDNYGYTFGSGTRLTVV.

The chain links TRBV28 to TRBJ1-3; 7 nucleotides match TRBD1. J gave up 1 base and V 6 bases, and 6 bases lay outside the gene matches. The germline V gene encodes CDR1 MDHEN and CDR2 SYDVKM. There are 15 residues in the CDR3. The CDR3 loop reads CASSPPQGSGNTIYF. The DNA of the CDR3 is TGTGCCAGCAGCCCCCCACAGGGGTCTGGAAACACCATATATTTT. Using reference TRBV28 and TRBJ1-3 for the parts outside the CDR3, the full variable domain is DVKVTQSSRYLVKRTGEKVFLECVQDMDHENMFWYRQDPGLGLRLIYFSYDVKMKEKGDIPEGYSVSREKKERFSLILESASTNQTSMYLCASSPPQGSGNTIYFGEGSWLTVV.

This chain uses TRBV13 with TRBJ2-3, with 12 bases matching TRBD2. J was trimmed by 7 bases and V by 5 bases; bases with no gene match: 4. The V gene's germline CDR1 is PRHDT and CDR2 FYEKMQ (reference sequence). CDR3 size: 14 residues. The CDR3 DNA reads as TGTGCCAGCAGCGACACTAGCGGGGGGTATACGCAGTATTTT. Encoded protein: CASSDTSGGYTQYF. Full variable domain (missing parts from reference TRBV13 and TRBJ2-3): AAGVIQSPRHLIKEKRETATLKCYPIPRHDTVYWYQQGPGQDPQFLISFYEKMQSDKGSIPDRFSAQQFSDYHSELNMSSLELGDSALYFCASSDTSGGYTQYFGPGTRLTVL.

This CDR3 reads CASSPTGRRYGYTF. The CDR3 nucleotides are TGTGCCAGCAGTCCAACGGGGCGCAGGTATGGCTACACCTTC. This chain connects TRBV28 to TRBJ1-2; D might be TRBD1 (5 bases). Germline CDR1 and CDR2: MDHEN and SYDVKM. This CDR3 spans 14 amino acids. The V end was cut by 5 bases, the J end by 5 bases, with 15 bases between.

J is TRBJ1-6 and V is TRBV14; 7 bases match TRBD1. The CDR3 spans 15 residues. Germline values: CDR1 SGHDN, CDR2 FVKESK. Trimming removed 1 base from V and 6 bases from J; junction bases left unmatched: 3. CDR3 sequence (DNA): TGTGCCAGCAGCCAAGCCGGGACAGCTAATTCACCCCTCCACTTT. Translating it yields CASSQAGTANSPLHF.

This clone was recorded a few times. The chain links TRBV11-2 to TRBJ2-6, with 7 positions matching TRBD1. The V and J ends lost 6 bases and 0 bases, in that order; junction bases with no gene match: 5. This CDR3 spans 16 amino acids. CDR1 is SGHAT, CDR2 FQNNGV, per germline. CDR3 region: CASRPGTASGANVLTF. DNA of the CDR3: TGTGCCAGCAGACCGGGGACAGCCTCTGGGGCCAACGTCCTGACTTTC. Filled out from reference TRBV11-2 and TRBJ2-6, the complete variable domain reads EAGVAQSPRYKIIEKRQSVAFWCNPISGHATLYWYQQILGQGPKLLIQFQNNGVVDDSQLPKDRFSAERLKGVDSTLKIQPAKLEDSAVYLCASRPGTASGANVLTFGAGSRLTVL.